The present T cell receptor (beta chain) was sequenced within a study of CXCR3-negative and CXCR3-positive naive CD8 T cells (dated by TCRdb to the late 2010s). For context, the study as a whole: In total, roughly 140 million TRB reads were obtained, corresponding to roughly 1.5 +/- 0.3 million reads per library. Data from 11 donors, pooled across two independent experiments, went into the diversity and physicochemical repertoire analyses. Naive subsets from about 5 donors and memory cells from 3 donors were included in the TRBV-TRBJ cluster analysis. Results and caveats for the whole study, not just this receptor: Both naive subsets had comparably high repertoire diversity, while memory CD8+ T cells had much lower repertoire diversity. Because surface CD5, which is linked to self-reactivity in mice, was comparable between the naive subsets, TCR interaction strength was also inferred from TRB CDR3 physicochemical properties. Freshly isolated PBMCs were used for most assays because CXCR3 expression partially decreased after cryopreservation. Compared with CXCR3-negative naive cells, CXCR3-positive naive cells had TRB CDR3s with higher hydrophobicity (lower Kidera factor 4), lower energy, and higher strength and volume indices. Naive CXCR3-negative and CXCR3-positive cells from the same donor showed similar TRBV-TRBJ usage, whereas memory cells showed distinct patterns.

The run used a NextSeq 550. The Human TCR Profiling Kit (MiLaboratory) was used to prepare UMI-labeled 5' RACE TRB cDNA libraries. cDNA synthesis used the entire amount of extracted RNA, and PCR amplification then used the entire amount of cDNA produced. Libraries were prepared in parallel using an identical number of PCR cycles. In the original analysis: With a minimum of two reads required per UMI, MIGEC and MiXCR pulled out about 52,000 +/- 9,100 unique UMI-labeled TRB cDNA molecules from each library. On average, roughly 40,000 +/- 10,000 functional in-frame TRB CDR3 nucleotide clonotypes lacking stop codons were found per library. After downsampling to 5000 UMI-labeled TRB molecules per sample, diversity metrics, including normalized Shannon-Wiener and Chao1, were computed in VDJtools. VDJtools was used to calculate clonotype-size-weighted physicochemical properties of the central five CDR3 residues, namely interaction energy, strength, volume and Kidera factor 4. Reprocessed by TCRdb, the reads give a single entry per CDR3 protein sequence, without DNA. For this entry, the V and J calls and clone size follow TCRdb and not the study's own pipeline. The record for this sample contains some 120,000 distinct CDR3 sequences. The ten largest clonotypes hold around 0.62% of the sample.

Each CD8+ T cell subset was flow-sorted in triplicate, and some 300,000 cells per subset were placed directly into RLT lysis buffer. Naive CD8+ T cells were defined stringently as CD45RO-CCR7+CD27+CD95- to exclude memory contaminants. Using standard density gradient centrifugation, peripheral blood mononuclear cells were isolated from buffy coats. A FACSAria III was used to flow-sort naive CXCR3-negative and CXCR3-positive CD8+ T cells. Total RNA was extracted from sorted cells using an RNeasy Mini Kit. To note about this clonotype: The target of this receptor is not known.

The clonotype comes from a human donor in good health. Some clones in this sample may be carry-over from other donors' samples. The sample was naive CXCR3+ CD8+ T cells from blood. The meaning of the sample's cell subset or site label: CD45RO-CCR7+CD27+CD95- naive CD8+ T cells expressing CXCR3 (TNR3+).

The CDR3 here reads CASKLAGGSSYEQYF. The chain is assembled from TRBV19 and TRBJ2-7; absent DNA, TCRdb's TRBD2 call cannot be checked. CDR1 LNHDA and CDR2 SQIVND were looked up in the germline V gene (reference sequence). From its cysteine to its phenylalanine, the CDR3 spans 15 amino acids. Only the protein is available.